This is a list of T cell receptor beta chains from one sample in a study of T-cell reconstitution after alpha-beta-depleted transplantation in children. TCRdb itself ran the PCR reads through MiXCR, one entry per CDR3 protein. The sample yields about 200,000 distinct CDR3 sequences, roughly a sixth seen once. Specimen: PBMCs, mostly from graft donor cells, collected 360 days after TCRalphabeta/CD19-depleted stem cell transplant. The receptors shown here come from a male patient between 2 and 10 years old who had a stem cell transplant for acute lymphoblastic leukemia, so the T cells may come from the graft donor. CDR3s include the opening cysteine and the closing phenylalanine or tryptophan. A D gene is named only where the DNA matches it firmly. Some rows have no size entry. The others give once, few or many, or a class for an expanded clone.

size	V	D	J	CDR3	DNA
few	TRBV2	TRBD2	TRBJ2-1	CASITGGSPYNEQFF	TGTGCCAGCATTACGGGAGGGAGTCCCTACAATGAGCAGTTCTTC
.	TRBV5-4	.	TRBJ2-3	CASSPGGGKADTQYF	TGTGCCAGCAGCCCCGGAGGGGGGAAAGCAGATACGCAGTATTTT
few	TRBV7-8	TRBD2	TRBJ2-3	CASSPVGLAGITDTQYF	TGTGCCAGCAGCCCAGTGGGACTAGCGGGGATCACAGATACGCAGTATTTT
.	TRBV27	.	TRBJ1-5	CASGRGGQEINQPQHF	TGTGCCAGCGGAAGAGGAGGGCAGGAGATCAATCAGCCCCAGCATTTT
few	TRBV5-1	.	TRBJ2-5	CASSLAGAQETQYF	TGCGCCAGCAGCTTGGCAGGGGCTCAAGAGACCCAGTACTTC
many	TRBV12-3/TRBV12-4	TRBD2	TRBJ2-5	CASSLSLAGDGQETQYF	TGTGCCAGCAGCCTTAGCCTAGCGGGAGACGGCCAAGAGACCCAGTACTTC
many	TRBV11-2	TRBD1	TRBJ1-2	CASSPRTGDFYGYTF	TGTGCCAGCAGCCCTAGGACAGGGGACTTCTATGGCTACACCTTC
.	TRBV2	.	TRBJ2-7	CASIGQSSYEQYF	TGTGCCAGCATAGGACAGAGCTCCTACGAGCAGTACTTC
.	TRBV4-2	.	TRBJ1-2	CASSLTGFNYGYTF	TGTGCCAGCAGCCTAACAGGGTTTAACTATGGCTACACCTTC
few	TRBV18	.	TRBJ2-3	CASSPPGKVTDTQYF	TGTGCCAGCTCACCACCAGGGAAAGTCACAGATACGCAGTATTTT
many	TRBV20-1	.	TRBJ2-7	CSGADRDFSYEQYF	TGCAGTGGCGCGGACCGGGACTTTTCCTACGAGCAGTACTTC